The present T cell receptor beta chain was sequenced within a study of T cells in Graves' hyperthyroidism and ophthalmopathy. Exclusion criteria comprised uncontrolled infection, other autoimmune disease, pregnancy or lactation. A word on this clonotype: Antigen specificity is unknown.

General study results and limits: Ophthalmopathy was predicted by the model a median of about 6.7 months ahead of onset.

The TCR beta CDR3 regions underwent amplification using RNA transcripts as the source. The study used the HTBI primer set for a first-round RT-PCR of the TCR CDR3. TCRdb reprocessed the multiplex PCR reads via MiXCR and lists one record per CDR3 protein. The sample lists 500,000 to 650,000 distinct CDR3 sequences; over 15% were seen once. V lost 0 bases and J 2 bases, leaving 14 bases between the germline ends. Germline-derived CDR1 and CDR2 are MGHRA and YSYEKL. This CDR3 region has 17 residues. This TCR derives from a woman aged 18 to 35 with Graves' ophthalmopathy. The chain employs TRBV4-1 and TRBJ2-1, with D possibly matching TRBD2 (5 bases). Sequences were obtained from blood. The chain's CDR3 is CASSQDRAEPTYNEQFF. The CDR3 bases are TGCGCCAGCAGCCAAGATCGAGCGGAACCTACCTACAATGAGCAGTTCTTC.